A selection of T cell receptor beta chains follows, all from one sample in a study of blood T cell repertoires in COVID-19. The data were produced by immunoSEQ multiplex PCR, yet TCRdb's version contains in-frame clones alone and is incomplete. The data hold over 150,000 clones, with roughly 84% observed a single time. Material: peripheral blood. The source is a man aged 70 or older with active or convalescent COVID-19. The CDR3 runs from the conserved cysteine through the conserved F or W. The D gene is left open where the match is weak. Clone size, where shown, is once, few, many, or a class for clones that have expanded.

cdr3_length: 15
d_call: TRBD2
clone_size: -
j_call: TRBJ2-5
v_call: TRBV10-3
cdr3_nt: TGTGCCATCAGTGAGAGGGGACTAGCGGCCGAGACCCAGTACTTC
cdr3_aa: CAISERGLAAETQYF

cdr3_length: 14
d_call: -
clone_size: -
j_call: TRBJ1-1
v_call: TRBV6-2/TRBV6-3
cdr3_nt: TGTGCCAGCAGTACCCACGGAGGGAACACTGAAGCTTTCTTT
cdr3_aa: CASSTHGGNTEAFF

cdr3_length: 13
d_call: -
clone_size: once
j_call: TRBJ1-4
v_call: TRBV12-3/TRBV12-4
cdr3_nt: TGTGCCAGCAGTTTCACGGGGAAAGAAAAACTGTTTTTT
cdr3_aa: CASSFTGKEKLFF

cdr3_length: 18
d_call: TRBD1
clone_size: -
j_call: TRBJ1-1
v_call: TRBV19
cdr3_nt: TGTGCCAGTAGTATAAGTTCCTCGCCGGGACAGGGGTCCATTCCGGCTTTCTTT
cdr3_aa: CASSISSSPGQGSIPAFF

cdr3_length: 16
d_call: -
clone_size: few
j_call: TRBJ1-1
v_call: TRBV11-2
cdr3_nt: TGTGCCAGCAGCACCCGAGGGGGGGTTTTGCACACTGAAGCTTTCTTT
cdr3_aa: CASSTRGGVLHTEAFF

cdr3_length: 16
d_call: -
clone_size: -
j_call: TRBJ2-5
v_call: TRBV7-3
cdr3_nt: TGTGCCAGCAGCTTGACTGGACAGAGACAGCAAGAGACCCAGTACTTC
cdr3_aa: CASSLTGQRQQETQYF

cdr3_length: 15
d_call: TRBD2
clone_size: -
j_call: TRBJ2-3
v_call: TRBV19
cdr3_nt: TGTGCCAGTAGTATACTAGCGGGGCGCACAGATACGCAGTATTTT
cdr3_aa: CASSILAGRTDTQYF

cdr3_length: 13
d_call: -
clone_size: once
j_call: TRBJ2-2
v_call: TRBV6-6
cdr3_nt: TGTGCCAGCATACAGGGAAACACCGGGGAGCTGTTTTTT
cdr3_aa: CASIQGNTGELFF

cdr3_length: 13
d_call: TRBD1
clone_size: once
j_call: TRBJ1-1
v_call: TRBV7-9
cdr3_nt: TGTGCCAGCAGCGGACAGGCGAACACTGAAGCTTTCTTT
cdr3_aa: CASSGQANTEAFF

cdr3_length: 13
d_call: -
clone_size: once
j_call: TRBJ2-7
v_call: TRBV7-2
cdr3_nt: TGTGCCAGCACCGTTGGGAGCTCCTACGAGCAGTACTTC
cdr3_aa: CASTVGSSYEQYF

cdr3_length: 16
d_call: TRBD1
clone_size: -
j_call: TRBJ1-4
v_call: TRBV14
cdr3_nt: TGTGCCAGCAGCCAAGAAAAGGACAGGGATAATGAAAAACTGTTTTTT
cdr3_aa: CASSQEKDRDNEKLFF

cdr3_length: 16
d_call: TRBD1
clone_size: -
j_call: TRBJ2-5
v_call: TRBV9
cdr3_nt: TGTGCCAGCAGCGTAGCAGGGACAGCTGGACTGGAGACCCAGTACTTC
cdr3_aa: CASSVAGTAGLETQYF

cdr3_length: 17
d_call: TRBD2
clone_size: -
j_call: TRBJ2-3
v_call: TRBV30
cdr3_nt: TGTGCCTGGAGACCCCGGACTAGCGGGGGTAGCACAGATACGCAGTATTTT
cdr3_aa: CAWRPRTSGGSTDTQYF

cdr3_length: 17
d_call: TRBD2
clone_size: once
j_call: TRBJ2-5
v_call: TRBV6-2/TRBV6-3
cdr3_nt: TGTGCCACCAGTTACCCTTTCGTACTAGCGGGACGGGAGACCCAGTACTTC
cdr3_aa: CATSYPFVLAGRETQYF

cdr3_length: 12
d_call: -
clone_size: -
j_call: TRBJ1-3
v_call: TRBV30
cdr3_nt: TGTGCCTGGAGGCGTTTTGGAAACACCATATATTTT
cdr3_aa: CAWRRFGNTIYF

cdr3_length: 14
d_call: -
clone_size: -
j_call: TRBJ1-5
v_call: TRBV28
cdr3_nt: TGTGCCAGCAGACAGGGTTTTAGCAATCAGCCCCAGCATTTT
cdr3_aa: CASRQGFSNQPQHF

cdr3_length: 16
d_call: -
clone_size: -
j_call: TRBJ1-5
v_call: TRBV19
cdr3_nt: TGTGCCAGTAGTATTGTTCCAGGGTTGGGCAATCAGCCCCAGCATTTT
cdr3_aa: CASSIVPGLGNQPQHF

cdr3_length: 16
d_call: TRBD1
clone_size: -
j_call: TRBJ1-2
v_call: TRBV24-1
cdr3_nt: TGTGCCACCAGTGATCCCGGGACAGGGGGCGTCTATGGCTACACCTTC
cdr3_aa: CATSDPGTGGVYGYTF

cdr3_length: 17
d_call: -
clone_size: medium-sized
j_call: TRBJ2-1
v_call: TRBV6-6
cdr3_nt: TGTGCCAGCAGTCCGACAACTCCGCGGGAAGAATACAATGAGCAGTTCTTC
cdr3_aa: CASSPTTPREEYNEQFF

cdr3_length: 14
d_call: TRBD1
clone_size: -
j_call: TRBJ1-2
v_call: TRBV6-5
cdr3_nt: TGTGCCAGCAGTTCTGCCGACAGGGTGGGGGGCTACACCTTC
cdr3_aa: CASSSADRVGGYTF

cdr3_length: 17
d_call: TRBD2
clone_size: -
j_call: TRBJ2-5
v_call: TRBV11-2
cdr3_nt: TGTGCCAGCAGCTTGGGGGTAGCGGGGGCTCGCAAAGAGACCCAGTACTTC
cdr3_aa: CASSLGVAGARKETQYF

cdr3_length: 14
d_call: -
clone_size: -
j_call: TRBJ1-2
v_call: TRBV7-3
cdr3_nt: TGTGCCAGCAAGGTGAACAGGGTCAACTATGGCTACACCTTC
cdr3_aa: CASKVNRVNYGYTF

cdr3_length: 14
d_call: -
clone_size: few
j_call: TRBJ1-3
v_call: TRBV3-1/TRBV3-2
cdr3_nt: TGTGCCAGCAGCCGCGACTCAGCTGGAAACACCATATATTTT
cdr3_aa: CASSRDSAGNTIYF

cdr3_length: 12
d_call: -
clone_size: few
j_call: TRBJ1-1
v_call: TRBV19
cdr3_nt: TGTGCCAGTAGTCGAGGGTCTTATGAAGCTTTCTTT
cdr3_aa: CASSRGSYEAFF

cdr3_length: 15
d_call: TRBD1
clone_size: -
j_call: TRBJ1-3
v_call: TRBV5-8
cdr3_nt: TGTGCCAGCAGCCCATGGACAGGGGGAGGAAACACCATATATTTT
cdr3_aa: CASSPWTGGGNTIYF

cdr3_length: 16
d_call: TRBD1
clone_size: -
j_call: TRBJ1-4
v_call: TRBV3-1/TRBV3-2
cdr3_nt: TGTGCCAGCAGCCATGCACCGGGACAGGGCGCTGAAAAACTGTTTTTT
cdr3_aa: CASSHAPGQGAEKLFF

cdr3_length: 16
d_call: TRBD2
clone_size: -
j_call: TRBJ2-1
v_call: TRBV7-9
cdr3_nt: TGTGCCAGCAGCCTTTCACTAGCGGGATCCTACAATGAGCAGTTCTTC
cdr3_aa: CASSLSLAGSYNEQFF